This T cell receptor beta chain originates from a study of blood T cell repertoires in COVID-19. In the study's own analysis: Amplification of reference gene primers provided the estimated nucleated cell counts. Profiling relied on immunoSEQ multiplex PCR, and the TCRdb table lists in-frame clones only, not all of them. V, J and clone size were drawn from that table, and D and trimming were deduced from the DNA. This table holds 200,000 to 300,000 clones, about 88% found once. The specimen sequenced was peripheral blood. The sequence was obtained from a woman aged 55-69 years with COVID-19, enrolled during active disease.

The CDR3 sequence: CASSQDFGQNYEQYF. CDR3 bases: TGCGCCAGCAGCCAAGATTTCGGACAGAACTACGAGCAGTACTTC. The V call is TRBV4-3, the J call TRBJ2-7; a weak D match, TRBD1 (6 bases). CDR1 is LGHNA and CDR2 is YSLEER in the germline V gene. The CDR3 covers 15 residues. Deletions cut 0 bases from V and 3 bases from J, with 12 bases between.